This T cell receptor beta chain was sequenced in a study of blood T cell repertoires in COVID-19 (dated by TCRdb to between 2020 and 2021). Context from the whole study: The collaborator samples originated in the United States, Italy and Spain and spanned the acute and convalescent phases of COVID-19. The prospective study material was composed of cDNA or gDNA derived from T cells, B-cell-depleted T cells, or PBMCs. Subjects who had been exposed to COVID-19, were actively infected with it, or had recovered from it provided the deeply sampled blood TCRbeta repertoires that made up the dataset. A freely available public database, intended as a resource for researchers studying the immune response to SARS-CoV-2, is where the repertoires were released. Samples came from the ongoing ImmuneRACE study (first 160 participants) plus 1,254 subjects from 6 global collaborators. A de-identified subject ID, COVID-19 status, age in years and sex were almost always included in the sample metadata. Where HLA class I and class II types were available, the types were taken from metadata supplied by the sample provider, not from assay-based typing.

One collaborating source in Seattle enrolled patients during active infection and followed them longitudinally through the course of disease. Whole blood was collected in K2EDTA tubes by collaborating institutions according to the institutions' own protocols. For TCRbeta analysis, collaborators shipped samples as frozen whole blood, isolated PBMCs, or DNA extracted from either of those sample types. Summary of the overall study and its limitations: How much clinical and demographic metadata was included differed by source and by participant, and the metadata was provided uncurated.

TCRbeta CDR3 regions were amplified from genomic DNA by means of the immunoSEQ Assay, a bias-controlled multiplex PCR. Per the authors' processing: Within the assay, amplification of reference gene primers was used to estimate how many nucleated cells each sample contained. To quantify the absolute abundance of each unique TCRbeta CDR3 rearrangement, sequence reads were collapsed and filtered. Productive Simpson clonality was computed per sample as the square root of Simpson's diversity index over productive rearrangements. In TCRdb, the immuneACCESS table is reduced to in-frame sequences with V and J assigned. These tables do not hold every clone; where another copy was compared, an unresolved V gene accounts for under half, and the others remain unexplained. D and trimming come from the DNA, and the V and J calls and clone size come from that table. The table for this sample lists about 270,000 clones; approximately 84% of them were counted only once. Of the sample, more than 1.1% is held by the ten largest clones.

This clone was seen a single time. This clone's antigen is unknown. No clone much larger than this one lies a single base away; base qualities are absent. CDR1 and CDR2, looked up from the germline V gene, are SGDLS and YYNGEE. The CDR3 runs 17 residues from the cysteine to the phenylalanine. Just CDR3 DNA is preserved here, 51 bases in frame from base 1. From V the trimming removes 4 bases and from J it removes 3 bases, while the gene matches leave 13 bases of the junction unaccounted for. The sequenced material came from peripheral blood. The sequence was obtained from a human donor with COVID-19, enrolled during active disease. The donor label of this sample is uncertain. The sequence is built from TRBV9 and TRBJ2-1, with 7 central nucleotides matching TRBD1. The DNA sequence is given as TGTGCCAGCAGCCTTCCTCCCATGGGGGACAGCTACAATGAGCAGTTCTTC. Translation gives CASSLPPMGDSYNEQFF.